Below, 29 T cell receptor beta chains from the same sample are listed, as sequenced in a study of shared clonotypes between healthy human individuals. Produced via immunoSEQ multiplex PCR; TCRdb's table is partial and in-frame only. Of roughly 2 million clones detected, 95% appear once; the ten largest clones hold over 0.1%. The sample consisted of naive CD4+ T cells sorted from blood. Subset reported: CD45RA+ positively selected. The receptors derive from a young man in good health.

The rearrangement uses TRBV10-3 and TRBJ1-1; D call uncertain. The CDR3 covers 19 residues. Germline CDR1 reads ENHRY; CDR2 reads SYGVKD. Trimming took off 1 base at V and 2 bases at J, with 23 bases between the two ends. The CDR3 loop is CAISEFATGFTTPNTEAFF. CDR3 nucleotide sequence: TGTGCCATCAGTGAGTTTGCTACTGGTTTTACAACACCTAACACTGAAGCTTTCTTT.

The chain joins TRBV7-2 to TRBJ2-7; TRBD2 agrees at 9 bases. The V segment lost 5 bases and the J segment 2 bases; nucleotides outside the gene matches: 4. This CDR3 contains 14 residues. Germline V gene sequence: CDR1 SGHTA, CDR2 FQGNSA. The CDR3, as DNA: TGTGCCAGCAGCGTTCTAGCGGGACCCTACGAGCAGTACTTC. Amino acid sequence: CASSVLAGPYEQYF. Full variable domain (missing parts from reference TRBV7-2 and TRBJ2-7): GAGVSQSPSNKVTEKGKDVELRCDPISGHTALYWYRQSLGQGLEFLIYFQGNSAPDKSGLPSDRFSAERTGGSVSTLTIQRTQQEDSAVYLCASSVLAGPYEQYFGPGTRLTVT.

CDR3: CASSLEGQGYTQYF. CDR3 DNA sequence: TGCGCCAGCAGCCTCGAGGGACAGGGGTATACGCAGTATTTT. The V gene is TRBV5-1, the J gene TRBJ2-3, with 10 bases identical to TRBD1. The CDR3 loop spans 14 amino acids. V lost 4 bases to trimming and J lost 7 bases; unmatched junction nucleotides: 6. Germline V gene data show CDR1 as SGHRS and CDR2 as YFSETQ.

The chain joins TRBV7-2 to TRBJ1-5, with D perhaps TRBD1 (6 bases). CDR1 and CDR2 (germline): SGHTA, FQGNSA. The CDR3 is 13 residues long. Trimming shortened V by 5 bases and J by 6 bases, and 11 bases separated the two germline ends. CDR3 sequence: CASSPGVRQPQHF. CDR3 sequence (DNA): TGTGCCAGCAGCCCAGGGGTACGTCAGCCCCAGCATTTT.

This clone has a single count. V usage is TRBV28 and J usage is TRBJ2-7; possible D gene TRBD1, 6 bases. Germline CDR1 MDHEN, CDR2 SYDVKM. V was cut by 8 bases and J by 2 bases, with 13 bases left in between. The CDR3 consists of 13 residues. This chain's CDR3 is CASRKQGPYEQYF. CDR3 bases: TGTGCCAGCCGCAAACAGGGACCCTACGAGCAGTACTTC.

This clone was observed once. DNA of the CDR3: TGCGCCAGCAGCCCTTCCGGGGCCCAGAACGGGGCCAACGTCCTGACTTTC. It yields the protein CASSPSGAQNGANVLTF. The V and J genes are TRBV4-1 and TRBJ2-6; TRBD1 or TRBD2 may be the D gene (5 bases each). V lost 4 bases and J 4 bases, leaving 17 bases between the germline ends. This CDR3 has 17 amino acids. Per germline, CDR1 MGHRA and CDR2 YSYEKL.

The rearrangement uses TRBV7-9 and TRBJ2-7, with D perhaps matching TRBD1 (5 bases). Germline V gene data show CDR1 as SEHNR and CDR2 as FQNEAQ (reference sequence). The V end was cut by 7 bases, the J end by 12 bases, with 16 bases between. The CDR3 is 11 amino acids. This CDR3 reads CASTSGLDWYF. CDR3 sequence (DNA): TGTGCCAGCACTTCAGGGTTAGATTGGTACTTC.

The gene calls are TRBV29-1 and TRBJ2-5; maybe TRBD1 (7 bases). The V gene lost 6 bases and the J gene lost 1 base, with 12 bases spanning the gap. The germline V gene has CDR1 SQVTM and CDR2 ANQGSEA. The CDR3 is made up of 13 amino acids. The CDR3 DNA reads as TGCAGCGTGGCGGGACAGCCCCAAGAGACCCAGTACTTC. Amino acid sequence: CSVAGQPQETQYF.

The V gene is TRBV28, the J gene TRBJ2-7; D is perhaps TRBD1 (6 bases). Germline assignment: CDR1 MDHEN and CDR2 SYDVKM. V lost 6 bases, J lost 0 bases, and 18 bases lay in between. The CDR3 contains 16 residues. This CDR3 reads CASSWNDRISSYEQYF. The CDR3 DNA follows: TGTGCCAGCAGCTGGAACGACAGGATCAGCTCCTACGAGCAGTACTTC. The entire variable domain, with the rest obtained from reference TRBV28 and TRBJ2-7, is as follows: DVKVTQSSRYLVKRTGEKVFLECVQDMDHENMFWYRQDPGLGLRLIYFSYDVKMKEKGDIPEGYSVSREKKERFSLILESASTNQTSMYLCASSWNDRISSYEQYFGPGTRLTVT.

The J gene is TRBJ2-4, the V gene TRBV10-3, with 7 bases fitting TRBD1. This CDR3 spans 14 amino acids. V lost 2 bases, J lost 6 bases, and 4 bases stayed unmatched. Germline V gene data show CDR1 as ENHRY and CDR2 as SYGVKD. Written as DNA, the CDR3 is TGTGCCATCAGTGAGATTTCAGGGGGAAACATTCAGTACTTC. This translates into CAISEISGGNIQYF.

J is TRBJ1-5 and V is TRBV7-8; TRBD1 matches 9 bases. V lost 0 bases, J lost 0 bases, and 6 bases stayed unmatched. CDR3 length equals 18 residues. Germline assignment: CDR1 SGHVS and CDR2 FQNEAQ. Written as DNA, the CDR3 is TGTGCCAGCAGCTTAGCTGGACAGGGGACCTATAGCAATCAGCCCCAGCATTTT. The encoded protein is CASSLAGQGTYSNQPQHF.

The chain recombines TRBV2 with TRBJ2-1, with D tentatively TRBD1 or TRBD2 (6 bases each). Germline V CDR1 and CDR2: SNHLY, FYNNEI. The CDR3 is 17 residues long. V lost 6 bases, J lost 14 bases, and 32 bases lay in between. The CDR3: CASSALYGGPSTTTKFF. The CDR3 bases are TGTGCCAGCAGCGCCTTATATGGGGGGCCCTCAACAACAACCAAGTTCTTC. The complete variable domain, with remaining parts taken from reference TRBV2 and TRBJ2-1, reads EPEVTQTPSHQVTQMGQEVILRCVPISNHLYFYWYRQILGQKVEFLVSFYNNEISEKSEIFDDQFSVERPDGSNFTLKIRSTKLEDSAMYFCASSALYGGPSTTTKFFGPGTRLTVL.

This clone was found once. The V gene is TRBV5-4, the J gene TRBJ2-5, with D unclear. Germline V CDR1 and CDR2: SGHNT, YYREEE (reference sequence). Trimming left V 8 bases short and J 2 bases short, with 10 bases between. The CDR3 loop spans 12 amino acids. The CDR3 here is CASGSGQETQYF. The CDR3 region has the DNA TGTGCCAGTGGGTCAGGACAAGAGACCCAGTACTTC. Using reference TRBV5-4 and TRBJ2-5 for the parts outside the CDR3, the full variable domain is ETGVTQSPTHLIKTRGQQVTLRCSSQSGHNTVSWYQQALGQGPQFIFQYYREEENGRGNFPPRFSGLQFPNYSSELNVNALELDDSALYLCASGSGQETQYFGPGTRLLVL.

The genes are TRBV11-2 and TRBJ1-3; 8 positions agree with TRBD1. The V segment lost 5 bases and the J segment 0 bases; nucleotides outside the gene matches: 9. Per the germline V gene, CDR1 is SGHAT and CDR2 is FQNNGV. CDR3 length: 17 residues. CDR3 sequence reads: CASSIRDRPISGNTIYF. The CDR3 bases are TGTGCCAGCAGCATCCGGGACAGGCCCATCTCTGGAAACACCATATATTTT. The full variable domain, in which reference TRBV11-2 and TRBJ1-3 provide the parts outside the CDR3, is EAGVAQSPRYKIIEKRQSVAFWCNPISGHATLYWYQQILGQGPKLLIQFQNNGVVDDSQLPKDRFSAERLKGVDSTLKIQPAKLEDSAVYLCASSIRDRPISGNTIYFGEGSWLTVV.

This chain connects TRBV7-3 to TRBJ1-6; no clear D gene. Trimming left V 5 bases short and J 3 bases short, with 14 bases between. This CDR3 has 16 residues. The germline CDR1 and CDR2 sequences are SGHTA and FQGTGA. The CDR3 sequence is CASSPGRLGYNSPLHF. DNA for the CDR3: TGTGCCAGCAGCCCTGGCCGTCTTGGCTATAATTCACCCCTCCACTTT.

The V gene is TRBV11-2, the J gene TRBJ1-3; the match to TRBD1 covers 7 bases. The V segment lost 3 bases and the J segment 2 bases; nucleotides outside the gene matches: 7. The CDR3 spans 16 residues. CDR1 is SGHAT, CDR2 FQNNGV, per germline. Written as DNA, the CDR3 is TGTGCCAGCAGCTTGAACCAGGGGGGGACTGGAAACACCATATATTTT. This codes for CASSLNQGGTGNTIYF.

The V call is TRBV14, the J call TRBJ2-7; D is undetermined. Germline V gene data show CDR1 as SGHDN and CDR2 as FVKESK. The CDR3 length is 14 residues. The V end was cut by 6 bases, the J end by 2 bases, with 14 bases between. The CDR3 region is CASSPVSGPYEQYF. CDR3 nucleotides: TGTGCCAGCAGTCCCGTCTCCGGTCCCTACGAGCAGTACTTC.

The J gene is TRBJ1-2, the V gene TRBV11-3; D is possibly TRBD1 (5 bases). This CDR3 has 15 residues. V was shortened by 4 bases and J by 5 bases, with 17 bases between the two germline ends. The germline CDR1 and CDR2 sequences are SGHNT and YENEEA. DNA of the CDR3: TGTGCCAGCAGCTCCCTTCCTACAGGCACTTATGGCTACACCTTC. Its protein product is CASSSLPTGTYGYTF.

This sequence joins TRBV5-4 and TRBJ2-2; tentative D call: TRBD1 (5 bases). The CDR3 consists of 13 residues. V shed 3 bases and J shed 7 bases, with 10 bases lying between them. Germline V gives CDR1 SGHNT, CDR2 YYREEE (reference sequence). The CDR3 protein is CASSWGDGGELFF. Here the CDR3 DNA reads TGTGCCAGCAGCTGGGGCGATGGCGGGGAGCTGTTTTTT.

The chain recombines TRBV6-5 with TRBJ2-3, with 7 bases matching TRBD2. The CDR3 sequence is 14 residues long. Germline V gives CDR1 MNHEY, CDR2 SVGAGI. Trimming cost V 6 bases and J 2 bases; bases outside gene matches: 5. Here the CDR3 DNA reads TGTGCCAGCAGGCCTAGCGGTTACACAGATACGCAGTATTTT. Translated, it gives CASRPSGYTDTQYF.

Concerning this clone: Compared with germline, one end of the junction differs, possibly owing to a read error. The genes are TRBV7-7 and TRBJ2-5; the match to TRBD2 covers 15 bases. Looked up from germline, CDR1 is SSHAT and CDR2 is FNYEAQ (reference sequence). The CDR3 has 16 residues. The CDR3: CASSLGTSGRRETQYF. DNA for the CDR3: TGTGCTAGCAGCTTAGGGACTAGCGGGAGGAGAGAGACCCAGTACTTC.

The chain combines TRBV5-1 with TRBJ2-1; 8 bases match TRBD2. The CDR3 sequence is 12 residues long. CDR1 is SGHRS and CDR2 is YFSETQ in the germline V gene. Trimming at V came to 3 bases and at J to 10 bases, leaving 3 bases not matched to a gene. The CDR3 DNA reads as TGCGCCAGCAGCTCTACTAGCGGAGAGCAGTTCTTC. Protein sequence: CASSSTSGEQFF.

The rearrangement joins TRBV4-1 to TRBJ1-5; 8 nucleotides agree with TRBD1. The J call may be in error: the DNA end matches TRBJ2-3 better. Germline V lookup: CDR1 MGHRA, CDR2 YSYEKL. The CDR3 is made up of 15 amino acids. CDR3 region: CASSQEDRGLQPQYF. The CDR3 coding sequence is TGCGCCAGCAGCCAAGAAGACAGGGGTTTACAGCCCCAGTATTTT.

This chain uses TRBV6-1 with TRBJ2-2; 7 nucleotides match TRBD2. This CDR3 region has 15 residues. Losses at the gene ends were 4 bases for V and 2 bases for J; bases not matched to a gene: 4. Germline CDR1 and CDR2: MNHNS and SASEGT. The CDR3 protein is CASSVRGVNTGELFF. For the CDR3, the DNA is TGTGCCAGCAGTGTCCGGGGGGTTAACACCGGGGAGCTGTTTTTT.

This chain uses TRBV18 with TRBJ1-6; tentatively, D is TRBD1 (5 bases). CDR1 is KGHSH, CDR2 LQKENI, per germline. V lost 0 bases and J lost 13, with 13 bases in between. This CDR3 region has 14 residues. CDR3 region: CASSPPGRTSPLHF. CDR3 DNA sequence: TGTGCCAGCTCACCACCGGGGCGGACCTCTCCCCTCCACTTT. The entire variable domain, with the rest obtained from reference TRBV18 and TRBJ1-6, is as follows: NAGVMQNPRHLVRRRGQEARLRCSPMKGHSHVYWYRQLPEEGLKFMVYLQKENIIDESGMPKERFSAEFPKEGPSILRIQQVVRGDSAAYFCASSPPGRTSPLHFGNGTRLTVT.

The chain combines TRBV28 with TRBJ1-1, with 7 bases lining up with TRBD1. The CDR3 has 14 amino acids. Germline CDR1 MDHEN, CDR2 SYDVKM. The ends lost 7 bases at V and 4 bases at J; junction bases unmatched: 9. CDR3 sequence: CASISTTGRTEAFF. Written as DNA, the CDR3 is TGTGCCAGCATCTCTACGACAGGGCGCACTGAAGCTTTCTTT.

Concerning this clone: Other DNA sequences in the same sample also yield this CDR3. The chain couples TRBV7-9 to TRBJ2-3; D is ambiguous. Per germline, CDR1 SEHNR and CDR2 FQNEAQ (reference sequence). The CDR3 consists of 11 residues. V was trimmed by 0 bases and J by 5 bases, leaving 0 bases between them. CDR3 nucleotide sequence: TGTGCCAGCAGCTTAGCAGATACGCAGTATTTT. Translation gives CASSLADTQYF.

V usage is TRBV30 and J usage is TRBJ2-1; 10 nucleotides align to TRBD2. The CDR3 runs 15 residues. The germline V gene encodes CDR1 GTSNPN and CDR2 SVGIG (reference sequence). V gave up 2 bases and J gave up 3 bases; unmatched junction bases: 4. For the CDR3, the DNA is TGTGCCTGGAGTCCGGGGACTAGCGTCTACAATGAGCAGTTCTTC. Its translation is CAWSPGTSVYNEQFF.

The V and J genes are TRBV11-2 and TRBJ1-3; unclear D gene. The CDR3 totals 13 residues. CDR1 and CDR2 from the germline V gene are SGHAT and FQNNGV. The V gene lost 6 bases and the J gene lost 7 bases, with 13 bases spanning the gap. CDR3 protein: CASSYHTGNTIYF. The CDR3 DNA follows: TGTGCCAGCAGTTACCACACCGGGAACACCATATATTTT.